This is a list of T cell receptor beta chains from one sample in a study of T cells in Graves' hyperthyroidism and ophthalmopathy. Via MiXCR, TCRdb re-called the multiplex PCR reads, giving one row per CDR3 protein. This table has some 360,000 distinct CDR3 sequences, approximately 15% appearing once. Sequencing was carried out using blood. The receptors shown here come from a woman aged 60-70 years with Graves' hyperthyroidism. Both conserved end residues are part of each CDR3. Fields, in order: D gene, clone size, V gene, J gene, CDR3 protein, CDR3 DNA. A D gene is named only where the DNA matches it firmly. Size is omitted from some rows. Given values are once, few, many or a class for expanded clones.

d_gene: -
abundance: once
v_gene: TRBV6-5
j_gene: TRBJ2-7
CDR3aa: CASSYSRTATYEQYF
CDR3nt: TGTGCCAGCAGTTACTCGCGAACGGCCACCTACGAGCAGTACTTC

d_gene: TRBD1
abundance: many
v_gene: TRBV7-9
j_gene: TRBJ2-2
CDR3aa: CASSVPTGDTGELFF
CDR3nt: TGTGCCAGCAGCGTACCGACAGGGGACACCGGGGAGCTGTTTTTT

d_gene: -
abundance: many
v_gene: TRBV20-1
j_gene: TRBJ2-5
CDR3aa: CSAIRVQETQYF
CDR3nt: TGCAGTGCTATACGGGTCCAAGAGACCCAGTACTTC

d_gene: -
abundance: few
v_gene: TRBV5-1
j_gene: TRBJ2-3
CDR3aa: CASSPGSTSTDTQYF
CDR3nt: TGCGCCAGCAGCCCCGGGAGCACTAGCACAGATACGCAGTATTTT

d_gene: TRBD2
abundance: -
v_gene: TRBV4-1
j_gene: TRBJ2-5
CDR3aa: CASSQGFLGLEGQETQYF
CDR3nt: TGCGCCAGCAGCCAAGGTTTCCTAGGACTAGAGGGACAAGAGACCCAGTACTTC

d_gene: TRBD2
abundance: few
v_gene: TRBV4-2
j_gene: TRBJ2-1
CDR3aa: CASSPRVVAGGNEQFF
CDR3nt: TGTGCCAGCAGTCCTCGGGTGGTAGCGGGAGGAAATGAGCAGTTCTTC

d_gene: -
abundance: few
v_gene: TRBV19
j_gene: TRBJ1-1
CDR3aa: CASSIDGLAGTEAFF
CDR3nt: TGTGCCAGTAGTATAGATGGGTTAGCGGGCACTGAAGCTTTCTTT

d_gene: TRBD2
abundance: -
v_gene: TRBV9
j_gene: TRBJ2-4
CDR3aa: CASSPGQRGYIQYF
CDR3nt: TGTGCCAGCAGCCCGGGCCAGCGGGGCTACATTCAGTACTTC

d_gene: TRBD1
abundance: few
v_gene: TRBV20-1
j_gene: TRBJ2-1
CDR3aa: CSASVPDRGFNEQFF
CDR3nt: TGCAGTGCTAGTGTCCCGGACAGGGGGTTCAATGAGCAGTTCTTC

d_gene: TRBD2
abundance: -
v_gene: TRBV20-1
j_gene: TRBJ2-1
CDR3aa: CSARGAGLAAFNEQFF
CDR3nt: TGCAGTGCTAGAGGTGCCGGACTAGCGGCCTTCAATGAGCAGTTCTTC

d_gene: -
abundance: -
v_gene: TRBV19
j_gene: TRBJ1-5
CDR3aa: CASSIWSGTVSNQPQHF
CDR3nt: TGTGCCAGTAGTATATGGTCTGGGACGGTTAGCAATCAGCCCCAGCATTTT

d_gene: -
abundance: few
v_gene: TRBV6-2/TRBV6-3
j_gene: TRBJ1-6
CDR3aa: CASTATKMRNSPLHF
CDR3nt: TGTGCCAGCACGGCGACCAAGATGAGGAATTCACCCCTCCACTTT

d_gene: -
abundance: many
v_gene: TRBV6-1
j_gene: TRBJ1-1
CDR3aa: CASSYEGPRGEAFF
CDR3nt: TGTGCCAGCAGTTACGAGGGGCCGAGGGGTGAAGCTTTCTTT

d_gene: -
abundance: -
v_gene: TRBV20-1
j_gene: TRBJ1-2
CDR3aa: CSAHTLYGYTF
CDR3nt: TGCAGTGCCCACACCCTTTACGGCTACACCTTC

d_gene: -
abundance: many
v_gene: TRBV7-9
j_gene: TRBJ2-5
CDR3aa: CASSARSEETQYF
CDR3nt: TGTGCCAGCAGCGCCCGATCGGAAGAGACCCAGTACTTC

d_gene: -
abundance: few
v_gene: TRBV6-1
j_gene: TRBJ2-6
CDR3aa: CASRGGTSSGANVLTF
CDR3nt: TGTGCCTCGAGGGGGGGGACAAGCTCTGGGGCCAACGTCCTGACTTTC

d_gene: TRBD1
abundance: many
v_gene: TRBV5-1
j_gene: TRBJ2-7
CDR3aa: CASSTWTGTSYEQYF
CDR3nt: TGCGCCAGCAGCACCTGGACAGGGACCTCCTACGAGCAGTACTTC

d_gene: TRBD2
abundance: -
v_gene: TRBV2
j_gene: TRBJ2-7
CDR3aa: CASSAGLESYEQYF
CDR3nt: TGTGCCAGCAGTGCGGGACTAGAATCCTACGAGCAGTACTTC

d_gene: -
abundance: -
v_gene: TRBV6-2/TRBV6-3
j_gene: TRBJ2-1
CDR3aa: CASSYTGELTEGGAYNEQFF
CDR3nt: TGTGCCAGCAGTTATACCGGGGAATTGACCGAGGGGGGGGCTTACAATGAGCAGTTCTTC

d_gene: -
abundance: few
v_gene: TRBV7-2
j_gene: TRBJ1-6
CDR3aa: CASSLVWGPNNSPLHF
CDR3nt: TGTGCCAGCAGCTTAGTGTGGGGACCAAATAATTCACCCCTCCACTTT

d_gene: -
abundance: -
v_gene: TRBV12-3/TRBV12-4
j_gene: TRBJ2-7
CDR3aa: CATEVSTAGEQYF
CDR3nt: TGTGCCACGGAGGTTTCCACGGCGGGCGAGCAGTACTTC

d_gene: TRBD1
abundance: many
v_gene: TRBV27
j_gene: TRBJ2-7
CDR3aa: CASSIRDSIEQYF
CDR3nt: TGTGCCAGCAGTATCCGGGACAGCATCGAGCAGTACTTC

d_gene: TRBD1
abundance: few
v_gene: TRBV2
j_gene: TRBJ2-5
CDR3aa: CASSTGGSETQYF
CDR3nt: TGTGCCAGCAGTACAGGGGGCTCCGAGACCCAGTACTTC

d_gene: TRBD2
abundance: many
v_gene: TRBV6-5
j_gene: TRBJ2-1
CDR3aa: CASSYYAGEDNEQFF
CDR3nt: TGTGCCAGCAGTTACTATGCGGGAGAGGATAATGAGCAGTTCTTC

d_gene: -
abundance: many
v_gene: TRBV11-3
j_gene: TRBJ1-1
CDR3aa: CASSLNSGQPGRGAFF
CDR3nt: TGTGCCAGCAGCCTAAACTCGGGTCAACCAGGACGTGGAGCTTTCTTT

d_gene: -
abundance: -
v_gene: TRBV7-6
j_gene: TRBJ2-6
CDR3aa: CASSRETVGANVLTF
CDR3nt: TGTGCCAGCAGCCGCGAGACAGTCGGGGCCAACGTCCTGACTTTC

d_gene: TRBD2
abundance: many
v_gene: TRBV7-3
j_gene: TRBJ2-1
CDR3aa: CASSRLAGGTYNEQFF
CDR3nt: TGTGCCAGCAGCCGACTAGCGGGGGGGACCTACAATGAGCAGTTCTTC

d_gene: -
abundance: -
v_gene: TRBV7-9
j_gene: TRBJ2-2
CDR3aa: CASSLKPGELFF
CDR3nt: TGTGCCAGCAGCTTAAAACCCGGGGAGCTGTTTTTT

d_gene: TRBD2
abundance: many
v_gene: TRBV5-1
j_gene: TRBJ2-1
CDR3aa: CASSESGSSYNEQFF
CDR3nt: TGCGCCAGCAGCGAAAGCGGGAGTTCCTACAATGAGCAGTTCTTC

d_gene: -
abundance: many
v_gene: TRBV20-1
j_gene: TRBJ1-4
CDR3aa: CSARAPGGLGEKLFF
CDR3nt: TGCAGTGCTAGAGCCCCTGGGGGATTGGGTGAAAAACTGTTTTTT

d_gene: TRBD1
abundance: many
v_gene: TRBV7-8
j_gene: TRBJ2-7
CDR3aa: CASSSDRRSEQYF
CDR3nt: TGTGCCAGCAGCTCGGACAGGAGAAGCGAGCAGTACTTC

d_gene: TRBD2
abundance: many
v_gene: TRBV11-3
j_gene: TRBJ2-3
CDR3aa: CASSYLAGGEDTQYF
CDR3nt: TGTGCCAGCAGCTACCTAGCGGGGGGGGAAGATACGCAGTATTTT

d_gene: TRBD1
abundance: many
v_gene: TRBV20-1
j_gene: TRBJ1-4
CDR3aa: CSANRRGQGNEKLFF
CDR3nt: TGCAGTGCTAACCGTAGGGGGCAGGGTAATGAAAAACTGTTTTTT

d_gene: TRBD1
abundance: -
v_gene: TRBV19
j_gene: TRBJ1-5
CDR3aa: CASSIEAGGRNQPQHF
CDR3nt: TGTGCCAGTAGTATAGAAGCAGGGGGCCGCAATCAGCCCCAGCATTTT

d_gene: TRBD2
abundance: many
v_gene: TRBV3-1
j_gene: TRBJ2-3
CDR3aa: CASSPPGLAGVDTQYF
CDR3nt: TGTGCCAGCAGCCCACCGGGACTAGCGGGAGTGGATACGCAGTATTTT

d_gene: TRBD1
abundance: many
v_gene: TRBV2
j_gene: TRBJ2-6
CDR3aa: CASSPDRAEANVLTF
CDR3nt: TGTGCCAGCAGTCCGGACAGGGCTGAAGCCAACGTCCTGACTTTC

d_gene: -
abundance: many
v_gene: TRBV28
j_gene: TRBJ1-1
CDR3aa: CASSVPGPGSTEAFF
CDR3nt: TGTGCCAGCAGTGTTCCCGGCCCGGGGAGCACTGAAGCTTTCTTT

d_gene: -
abundance: few
v_gene: TRBV20-1
j_gene: TRBJ1-2
CDR3aa: CSARTDSYGYTF
CDR3nt: TGCAGTGCTAGGACGGACTCCTATGGCTACACCTTC

d_gene: TRBD2
abundance: many
v_gene: TRBV3-1
j_gene: TRBJ2-1
CDR3aa: CASSQGLAGGPRNEQFF
CDR3nt: TGTGCCAGCAGCCAAGGACTAGCGGGAGGGCCTCGAAATGAGCAGTTCTTC

d_gene: -
abundance: many
v_gene: TRBV13
j_gene: TRBJ2-2
CDR3aa: CASSPPGGNTGELFF
CDR3nt: TGTGCCAGCAGCCCCCCGGGCGGGAACACCGGGGAGCTGTTTTTT

d_gene: -
abundance: few
v_gene: TRBV9
j_gene: TRBJ2-3
CDR3aa: CASSVGGGSTDTQYF
CDR3nt: TGTGCCAGCAGCGTAGGTGGCGGGAGCACAGATACGCAGTATTTT

d_gene: -
abundance: -
v_gene: TRBV20-1
j_gene: TRBJ2-7
CDR3aa: CSAGDHYEQYF
CDR3nt: TGCAGTGCTGGCGACCACTACGAGCAGTACTTC

d_gene: TRBD2
abundance: many
v_gene: TRBV3-1
j_gene: TRBJ2-5
CDR3aa: CASSPPLAGVETQYF
CDR3nt: TGTGCCAGCAGCCCTCCCCTAGCGGGAGTAGAGACCCAGTACTTC

d_gene: -
abundance: many
v_gene: TRBV15
j_gene: TRBJ1-1
CDR3aa: CATSRAGLNTEAFF
CDR3nt: TGTGCCACCAGCAGAGCGGGGTTGAACACTGAAGCTTTCTTT